Listed below are T cell receptor beta chains from one sample, sequenced in a study of blood T cell repertoires in COVID-19. Produced via immunoSEQ multiplex PCR; TCRdb's table is partial and in-frame only. The data show some 150,000 clones, roughly 84% seen once. Sequenced input: peripheral blood. Every receptor here comes from a human donor in a cohort sampled during active COVID-19. Each CDR3 is given with its conserved first and last residue. D genes are given only for firm matches. Not every row has a clone size; where given, it reads once, few, many or a size class.

d_call j_call v_call clone_size cdr3_aa cdr3_nt
TRBD1 TRBJ1-2 TRBV19 - CASSDRAYGYTF TGTGCCAGTAGCGACAGGGCCTATGGCTACACCTTC
- TRBJ1-3 TRBV5-6 - CASSFLRNTIYF TGTGCCAGCAGCTTTCTTCGGAACACCATATATTTT
TRBD2 TRBJ2-1 TRBV10-3 - CAISGVGAGLAVYEQFF TGTGCCATCAGTGGGGTCGGTGCTGGACTAGCGGTCTATGAGCAGTTCTTC
- TRBJ2-1 TRBV2 once CASLGSGFWVNEQFF TGTGCCAGCCTTGGGAGCGGGTTTTGGGTGAATGAGCAGTTCTTC
TRBD2 TRBJ2-1 TRBV10-3 - CAISEGLAGDEQFF TGTGCCATCAGTGAGGGACTAGCGGGAGATGAGCAGTTCTTC
- TRBJ2-7 TRBV7-6 - CASSSRQGGEQYF TGTGCCAGCAGCAGCAGGCAGGGTGGCGAGCAGTACTTC
- TRBJ1-1 TRBV28 - CASSSNLRLEFGAFF TGTGCCAGCAGTTCGAATCTAAGACTGGAGTTTGGGGCTTTCTTT
- TRBJ1-1 TRBV3-1/TRBV3-2 - CASSQSGAEAFF TGTGCCAGCAGCCAGTCAGGGGCTGAAGCTTTCTTT
TRBD2 TRBJ2-3 TRBV7-3 - CASSQSSGSSDTQYF TGTGCCAGCAGCCAGTCTAGCGGGAGCTCAGATACGCAGTATTTT
- TRBJ2-5 TRBV7-2 - CASSLGSAGETQYF TGTGCCAGCAGCTTAGGGTCTGCGGGGGAGACCCAGTACTTC
- TRBJ1-5 TRBV4-1 once CASSLGGRGQPQHF TGCGCCAGCAGCCTGGGGGGGCGCGGGCAGCCCCAGCATTTT
- TRBJ2-5 TRBV12-3/TRBV12-4 - CASSLGLRGTQYF TGTGCCAGCAGTTTGGGACTTCGGGGGACCCAGTACTTC
TRBD1 TRBJ2-5 TRBV30 - CAWRSGGGETQYF TGTGCCTGGAGGTCAGGGGGCGGGGAGACCCAGTACTTC
- TRBJ2-5 TRBV4-1 - CASSQDPGEQETQYF TGCGCCAGCAGCCAAGATCCAGGGGAGCAAGAGACCCAGTACTTC
- TRBJ1-6 TRBV6-1 few CASSEPASSYNSPLHF TGTGCCAGCAGTGAACCCGCTAGCTCCTATAATTCACCCCTCCACTTT
- TRBJ2-1 TRBV12-3/TRBV12-4 - CASSFGNEQFF TGTGCCAGCAGTTTCGGCAATGAGCAGTTCTTC
- TRBJ2-7 TRBV19 few CASSISVPYEQYF TGTGCCAGTAGTATCTCAGTTCCCTACGAGCAGTACTTC
- TRBJ2-5 TRBV5-1 - CASSLFGAGAGETQYF TGCGCCAGCAGCTTGTTTGGGGCGGGGGCTGGAGAGACCCAGTACTTC
- TRBJ1-1 TRBV7-9 - CASSLGGGTEAFF TGTGCCAGCAGCTTAGGTGGAGGCACTGAAGCTTTCTTT
TRBD1 TRBJ1-5 TRBV4-2 - CASSQDLVGTGEGGQPQHF TGTGCCAGCAGCCAAGATTTGGTGGGGACAGGGGAAGGAGGTCAGCCCCAGCATTTT
TRBD2 TRBJ2-3 TRBV9 few CASSVGLAGITDTQYF TGTGCCAGCAGCGTAGGGCTAGCGGGGATCACAGATACGCAGTATTTT
- TRBJ2-3 TRBV11-3 - CASSLGGSTDTQYF TGTGCCAGCAGCTTAGGGGGCAGCACAGATACGCAGTATTTT